Reported below is one T cell receptor beta chain. It has no known antigen specificity. No much larger clone exists at a distance of one base, and base qualities are not known. The sample's treatment or condition, from its label and the paper: 15 to 20 received Ad26.COV2.S at low or high dose, single or two shots; roughly 5 received placebo; per-sample allocation not given. For vaccine and placebo recipients, repertoires were sequenced using samples collected on day 63 after the first injection. Cohort 1b enrolled about 25 adults aged 18-55 years at a single site in Boston, USA, between 29 July and 7 August 2020. As a vaccine, Ad26.COV2.S was a replication-incompetent adenovirus type 26 vector that expressed a prefusion-stabilized SARS-CoV-2 spike protein derived from the original Wuhan strain. TCRbeta CDR3 regions were sequenced with the immunoSEQ Assay. After extraction, genomic DNA underwent amplification by bias-controlled multiplex PCR, followed by high-throughput sequencing. The paper's processing steps were these. To quantify the absolute abundance of every unique TCRbeta CDR3 region, sequences were collapsed and filtered. T cell fraction was estimated by normalization of TCRbeta template counts to usable DNA, with usable DNA being measured through amplification of reference genes present in all nucleated cells. Repertoire TCRs were annotated as SARS-CoV-2-specific when V gene, CDR3 amino acid sequence and J gene were exactly matched to a known reactive TCR set. The reference SARS-CoV-2 TCR set was derived from MIRA and filtered for enrichment in COVID-19-positive ImmuneCODE repertoires, a step that removed public or cross-reactive TCRs. Drawing on the MIRA antigens, annotated TCRs were analysed further at the level of specific ORF or position within ORF. Breadth was defined as annotated unique rearrangements over total unique productive rearrangements; depth was the summed frequency of those rearrangements. Group comparisons of TCR breadth used two-sided Wilcoxon rank-sum tests. Here the immuneACCESS table is served through TCRdb, limited to in-frame sequences with V and J called. Missing clones are a known gap in these copies; in checked studies unresolved V genes cover under half, and the rest lacks a known reason. Clonal size and the V and J genes are those of that table, whereas D and trimming came from the DNA. Here the sample has 500,000 or so clones; around nine tenths occur a single time. The biggest ten clones account for roughly 13% of the sample.

These data come from a study of Ad26.COV2.S vaccination and SARS-CoV-2 variants listed by TCRdb under 2021. Regarding the study in general: Vaccine-arm donors came from COV1001, a multicentre, randomized, double-blind, placebo-controlled phase I-IIa trial of Ad26.COV2.S in healthy adults. Ad26.COV2.S was administered intramuscularly at 5 x 10^10 or 1 x 10^11 viral particles, either as a single shot or as two shots given 56 days apart. The specificity and breadth of SARS-CoV-2-reactive T cell receptors after Ad26.COV2.S vaccination were assessed by TCRbeta repertoire sequencing. A total of around 32 samples were included in the TCR-sequenced set, comprising around 19 Ad26.COV2.S vaccine recipients, 5 placebo recipients and 8 SARS-CoV-2 convalescent individuals. Trial participants were randomized into five groups of five, in which low-dose or high-dose Ad26.COV2.S was given once or twice, or placebo was given on both occasions. Throughout the experiments and outcome assessment, investigators stayed blinded to trial group allocation.

Overall study outcomes, separate from this receptor: It was noted by the authors that total T cell responses may have been underestimated by the TCR breadth and depth analyses. Vaccine and placebo recipients had comparable non-spike TCR breadth, which fits with the vaccine containing only spike. Comparing responses between vaccine doses or regimens was not something the study was powered to do. Spike-specific TCR breadth was higher in Ad26.COV2.S recipients than in placebo recipients (P = 0.0014). After vaccination, spike-specific CD8+ and CD4+ T cell responses were reported to show substantial breadth.

The V and J ends are trimmed by 0 bases and 1 base, leaving 7 bases between them. The germline V gene (reference sequence) gives CDR1 as LNHNV and CDR2 as YYDKDF. The CDR3 contains 15 residues, cysteine and phenylalanine counted. Left in the record is the CDR3 DNA by itself, 45 bases read in frame from the first base. This receptor was identified in a person between 18 and 65 years old who received the Ad26.COV2.S COVID-19 vaccine or a placebo. Sample: peripheral blood, taken in a trial of Ad26.COV2.S vaccine versus placebo. The chain is made from TRBV15 and TRBJ1-3; the D gene lacks a confident call. The bases read TGTGCCACCAGCAGAGAAAGGGATTCTGGAAACACCATATATTTT. Protein translation: CATSRERDSGNTIYF.